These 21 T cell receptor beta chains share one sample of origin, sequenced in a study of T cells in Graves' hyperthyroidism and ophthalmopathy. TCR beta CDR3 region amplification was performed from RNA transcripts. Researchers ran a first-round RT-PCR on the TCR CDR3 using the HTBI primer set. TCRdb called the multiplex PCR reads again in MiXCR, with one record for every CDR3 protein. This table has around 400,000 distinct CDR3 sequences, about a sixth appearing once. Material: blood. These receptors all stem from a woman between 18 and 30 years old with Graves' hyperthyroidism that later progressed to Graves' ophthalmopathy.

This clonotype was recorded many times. The CDR3 DNA reads as TGTGCCAGCAGTTTCGACAGGGAACACACTGAAGCTTTCTTT. Translating gives CASSFDREHTEAFF. This chain connects TRBV27 to TRBJ1-1, with 7 nucleotides matching TRBD1. The CDR3 totals 14 residues. J gave up 3 bases and V 3 bases, and 4 bases lay outside the gene matches. The V gene's germline CDR1 is MNHEY and CDR2 SMNVEV (reference sequence).

The CDR3 DNA sequence: TGTGCCAGCAGCCAATTGGGACAGGCGTACAATGAGCAGTTCTTC. It translates to CASSQLGQAYNEQFF. The V and J genes are TRBV16 and TRBJ2-1, with TRBD1 identical over 8 bases. After removal of 1 base from V and 4 bases from J, the junction contained 3 bases not matched to a gene. The CDR3 loop spans 15 amino acids. From germline, CDR1 is KGHSY and CDR2 FQNENV.

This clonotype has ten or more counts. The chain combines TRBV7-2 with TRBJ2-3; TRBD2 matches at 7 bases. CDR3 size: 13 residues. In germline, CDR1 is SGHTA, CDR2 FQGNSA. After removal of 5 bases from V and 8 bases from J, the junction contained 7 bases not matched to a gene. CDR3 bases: TGTGCCAGCAGCCCCTCGGGGGGAATTACGCAGTATTTT. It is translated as CASSPSGGITQYF. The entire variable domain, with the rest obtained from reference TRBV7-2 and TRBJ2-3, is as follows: GAGVSQSPSNKVTEKGKDVELRCDPISGHTALYWYRQSLGQGLEFLIYFQGNSAPDKSGLPSDRFSAERTGGSVSTLTIQRTQQEDSAVYLCASSPSGGITQYFGPGTRLTVL.

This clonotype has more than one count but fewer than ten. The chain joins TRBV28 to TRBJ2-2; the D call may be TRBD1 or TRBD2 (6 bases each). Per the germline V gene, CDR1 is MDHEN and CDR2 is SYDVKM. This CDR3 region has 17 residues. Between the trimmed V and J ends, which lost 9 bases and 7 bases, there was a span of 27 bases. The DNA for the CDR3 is TGTGCCAGTGGGGGGCAGGGAGCCCAAGGGCCCATCGGGGAGCTGTTTTTT. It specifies CASGGQGAQGPIGELFF.

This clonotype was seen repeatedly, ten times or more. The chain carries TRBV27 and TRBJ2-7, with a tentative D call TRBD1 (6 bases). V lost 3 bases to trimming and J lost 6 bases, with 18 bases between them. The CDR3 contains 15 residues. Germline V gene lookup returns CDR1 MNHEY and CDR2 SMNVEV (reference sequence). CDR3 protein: CASSFSPPTGPEQYF. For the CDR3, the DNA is TGTGCCAGCAGTTTTTCCCCACCGACAGGACCCGAGCAGTACTTC.

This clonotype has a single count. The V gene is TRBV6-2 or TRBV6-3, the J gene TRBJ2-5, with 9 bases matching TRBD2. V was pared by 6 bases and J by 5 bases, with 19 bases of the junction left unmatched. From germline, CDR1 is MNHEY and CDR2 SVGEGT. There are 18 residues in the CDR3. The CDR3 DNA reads TGTGCCAGCAGACTGGAACTGGGGGGCGGGAGGGCCGGTGAGACCCAGTACTTC. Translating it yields CASRLELGGGRAGETQYF.

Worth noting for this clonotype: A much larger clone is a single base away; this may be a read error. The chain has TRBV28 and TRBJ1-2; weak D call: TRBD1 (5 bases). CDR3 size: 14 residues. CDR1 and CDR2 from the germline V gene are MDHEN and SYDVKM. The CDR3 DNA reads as TGTGCCAACAGTTTGACTGGGGCCAACTATGGCTACACCTTC. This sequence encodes CANSLTGANYGYTF.

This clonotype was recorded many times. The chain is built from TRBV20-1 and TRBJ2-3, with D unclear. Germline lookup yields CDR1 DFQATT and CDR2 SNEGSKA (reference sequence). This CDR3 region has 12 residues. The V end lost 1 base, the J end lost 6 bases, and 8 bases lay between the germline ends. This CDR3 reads CSARGAWDTQYF. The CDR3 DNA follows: TGCAGTGCTAGAGGGGCGTGGGATACGCAGTATTTT.

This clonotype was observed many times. CDR3 amino acids: CASSHTGNVPHGYTF. CDR3 nucleotides: TGTGCCAGCAGCCACACCGGGAACGTTCCCCATGGCTACACCTTC. This chain uses TRBV3-1 with TRBJ1-2; D unresolved. Germline V gene sequence: CDR1 LGHDT, CDR2 YNNKEL (reference sequence). V dropped 3 bases and J dropped 6 bases, with 17 bases sitting between them. The CDR3 extends over 15 amino acids. Looking up the rest from reference TRBV3-1 and TRBJ1-2 gives the full variable domain: DTAVSQTPKYLVTQMGNDKSIKCEQNLGHDTMYWYKQDSKKFLKIMFSYNNKELIINETVPNRFSPKSPDKAHLNLHINSLELGDSAVYFCASSHTGNVPHGYTFGSGTRLTVV.

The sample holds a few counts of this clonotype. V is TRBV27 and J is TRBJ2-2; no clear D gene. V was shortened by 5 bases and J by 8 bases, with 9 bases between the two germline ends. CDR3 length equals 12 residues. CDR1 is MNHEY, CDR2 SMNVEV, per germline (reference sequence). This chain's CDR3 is CASSPWGGELFF. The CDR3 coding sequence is TGTGCCAGCAGTCCGTGGGGTGGGGAGCTGTTTTTT.

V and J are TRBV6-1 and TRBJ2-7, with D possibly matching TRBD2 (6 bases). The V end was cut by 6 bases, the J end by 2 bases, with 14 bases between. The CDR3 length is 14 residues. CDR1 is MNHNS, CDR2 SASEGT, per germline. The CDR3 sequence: CASSPIWGAYEQYF. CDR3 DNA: TGTGCCAGCAGCCCGATTTGGGGGGCCTACGAGCAGTACTTC.

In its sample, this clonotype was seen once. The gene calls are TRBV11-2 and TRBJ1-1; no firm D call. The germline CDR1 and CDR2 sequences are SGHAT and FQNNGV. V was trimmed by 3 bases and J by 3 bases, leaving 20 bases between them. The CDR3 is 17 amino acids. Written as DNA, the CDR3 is TGTGCCAGCAGCTTTAAGTGGAAGGCGGTGGTTGACACTGAAGCTTTCTTT. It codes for CASSFKWKAVVDTEAFF. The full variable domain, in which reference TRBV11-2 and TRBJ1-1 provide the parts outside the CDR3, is EAGVAQSPRYKIIEKRQSVAFWCNPISGHATLYWYQQILGQGPKLLIQFQNNGVVDDSQLPKDRFSAERLKGVDSTLKIQPAKLEDSAVYLCASSFKWKAVVDTEAFFGQGTRLTVV.

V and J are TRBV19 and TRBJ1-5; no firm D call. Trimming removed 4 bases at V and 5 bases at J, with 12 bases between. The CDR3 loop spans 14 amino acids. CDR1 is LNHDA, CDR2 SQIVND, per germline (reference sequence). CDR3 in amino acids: CASSTMGEDQPQHF. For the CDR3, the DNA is TGTGCCAGTAGTACGATGGGAGAGGATCAGCCCCAGCATTTT.

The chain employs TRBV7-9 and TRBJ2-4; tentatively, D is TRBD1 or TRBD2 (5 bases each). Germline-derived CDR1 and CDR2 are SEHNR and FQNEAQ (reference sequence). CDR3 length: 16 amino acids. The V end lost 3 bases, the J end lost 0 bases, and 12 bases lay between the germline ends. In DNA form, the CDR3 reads TGTGCCAGCAGCTTCTCCGGGGCGCTAGCCAAAAACATTCAGTACTTC. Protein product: CASSFSGALAKNIQYF.

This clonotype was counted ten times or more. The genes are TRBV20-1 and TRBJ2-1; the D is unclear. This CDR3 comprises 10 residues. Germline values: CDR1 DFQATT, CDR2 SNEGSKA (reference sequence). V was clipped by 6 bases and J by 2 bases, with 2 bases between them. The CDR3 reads CSATYNEQFF. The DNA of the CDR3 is TGCAGTGCCACCTACAATGAGCAGTTCTTC.

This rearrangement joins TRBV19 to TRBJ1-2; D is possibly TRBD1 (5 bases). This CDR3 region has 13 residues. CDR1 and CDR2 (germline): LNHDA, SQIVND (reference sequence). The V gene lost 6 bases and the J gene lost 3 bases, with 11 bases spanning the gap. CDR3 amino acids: CASSTLRDYGYTF. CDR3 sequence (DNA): TGTGCCAGTAGCACGCTCAGGGACTATGGCTACACCTTC. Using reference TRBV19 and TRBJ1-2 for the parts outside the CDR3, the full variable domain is DGGITQSPKYLFRKEGQNVTLSCEQNLNHDAMYWYRQDPGQGLRLIYYSQIVNDFQKGDIAEGYSVSREKKESFPLTVTSAQKNPTAFYLCASSTLRDYGYTFGSGTRLTVV.

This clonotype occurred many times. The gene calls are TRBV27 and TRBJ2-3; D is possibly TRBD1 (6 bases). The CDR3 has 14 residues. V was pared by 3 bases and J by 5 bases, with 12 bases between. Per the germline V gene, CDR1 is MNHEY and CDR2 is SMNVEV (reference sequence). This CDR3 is CASSLAGVRDTQYF. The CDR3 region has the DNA TGTGCCAGCAGTTTGGCAGGGGTCAGAGATACGCAGTATTTT.

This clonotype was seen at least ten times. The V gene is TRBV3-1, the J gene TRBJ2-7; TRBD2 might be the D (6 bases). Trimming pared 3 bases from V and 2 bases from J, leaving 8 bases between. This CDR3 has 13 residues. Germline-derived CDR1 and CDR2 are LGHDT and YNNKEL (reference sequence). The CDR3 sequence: CASSQGGPYEQYF. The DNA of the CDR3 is TGTGCCAGCAGCCAGGGAGGACCCTACGAGCAGTACTTC.

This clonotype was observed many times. CDR3 sequence (DNA): TGTGCCAGCAGCCCATATCCAAGGAAGTACGAGCAGTACTTC. Amino acids: CASSPYPRKYEQYF. This rearrangement joins TRBV3-1 to TRBJ2-7; no reliable D call. The germline V and J ends were trimmed by 4 bases and 4 bases, with 14 bases remaining between them. Germline CDR1 is LGHDT and CDR2 is YNNKEL (reference sequence). The CDR3 covers 14 residues.

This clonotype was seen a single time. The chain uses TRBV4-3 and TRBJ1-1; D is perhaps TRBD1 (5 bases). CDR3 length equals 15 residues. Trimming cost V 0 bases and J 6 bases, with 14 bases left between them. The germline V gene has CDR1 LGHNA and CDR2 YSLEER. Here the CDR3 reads CASSQDLLAGAEAFF. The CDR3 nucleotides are TGCGCCAGCAGCCAAGACCTCTTGGCGGGGGCTGAAGCTTTCTTT.

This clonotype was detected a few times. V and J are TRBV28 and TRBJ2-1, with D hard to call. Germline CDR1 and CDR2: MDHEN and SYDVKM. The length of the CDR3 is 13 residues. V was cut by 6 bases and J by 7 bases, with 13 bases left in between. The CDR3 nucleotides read TGTGCCAGCAGCTACCCTTCGCAAAATGAGCAGTTCTTC. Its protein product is CASSYPSQNEQFF.